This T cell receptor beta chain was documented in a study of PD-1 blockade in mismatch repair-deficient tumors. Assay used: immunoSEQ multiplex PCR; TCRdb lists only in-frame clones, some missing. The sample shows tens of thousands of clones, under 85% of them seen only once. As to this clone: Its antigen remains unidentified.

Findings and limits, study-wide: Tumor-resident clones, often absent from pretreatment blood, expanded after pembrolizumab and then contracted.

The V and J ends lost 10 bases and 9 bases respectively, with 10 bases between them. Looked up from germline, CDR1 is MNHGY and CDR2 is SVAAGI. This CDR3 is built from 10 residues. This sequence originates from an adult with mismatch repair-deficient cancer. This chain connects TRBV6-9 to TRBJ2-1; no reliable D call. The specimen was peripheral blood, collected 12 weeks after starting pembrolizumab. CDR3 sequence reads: CATCSGEQFF. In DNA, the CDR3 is TGTGCCACCTGCTCTGGTGAGCAGTTCTTC.